One and the same sample provided the 22 T cell receptor beta chains below, sequenced in a study of beta chain features in type 1 diabetes. Expressed TCRB transcripts got sequenced, as all isolated RNA was reverse transcribed. Assay used: immunoSEQ multiplex PCR; TCRdb lists only in-frame clones, some missing. The data show 400,000 to 500,000 clones, 11% to 15% seen once. The sample was naive CD4+ T cells from blood. These receptors all come from a young man in good health.

This chain joins TRBV4-1 and TRBJ2-4; D possibly corresponds to TRBD2 (5 bases). This CDR3 is 12 amino acids long. Germline V CDR1 and CDR2: MGHRA, YSYEKL. V lost 1 base, J lost 12 bases, and 10 bases lay in between. CDR3 residues: CASSQGPSPQYF. The CDR3 region has the DNA TGCGCCAGCAGCCAAGGGCCTAGCCCTCAGTACTTC.

This clone was observed a handful of times. The chain links TRBV7-2 to TRBJ2-6, with 8 bases that match TRBD1. V lost 5 bases, J lost 3 bases, and 6 bases stayed unmatched. Germline CDR1 reads SGHTA; CDR2 reads FQGNSA. CDR3 length: 16 amino acids. CDR3 in amino acids: CASSPSRGRGANVLTF. CDR3 DNA sequence: TGTGCCAGCAGCCCAAGCAGGGGGCGTGGGGCCAACGTCCTGACTTTC.

This rearrangement joins TRBV9 to TRBJ2-7, with D perhaps matching TRBD1 (6 bases). Per germline, CDR1 SGDLS and CDR2 YYNGEE. The V end was cut by 3 bases, the J end by 0 bases, with 13 bases between. The CDR3 is 15 amino acids. The CDR3 sequence: CASSEQGGSSYEQYV. CDR3 nucleotides: TGTGCCAGCAGCGAACAGGGTGGGAGCTCCTACGAGCAGTACGTC.

The DNA for the CDR3 is TGTGCCACCAGCAGAGAATCGGGGCGGTTAGGGCTAGCTGTGTTCTTC. Amino acids: CATSRESGRLGLAVFF. The rearrangement uses TRBV15 and TRBJ2-1, with D tentatively TRBD1 or TRBD2 (5 bases each). This CDR3 comprises 16 residues. CDR1 and CDR2 from the germline V gene are LNHNV and YYDKDF (reference sequence). Trimming removed 0 bases from V and 15 bases from J, with 24 bases in between.

This chain joins TRBV7-2 and TRBJ2-2, with D tentatively TRBD1 or TRBD2 (5 bases each). Trimming cost V 0 bases and J 3 bases, with 14 bases left between them. In germline, CDR1 is SGHTA, CDR2 FQGNSA. This CDR3 has 17 amino acids. The chain's CDR3 is CASSLALAGSHTGELFF. For the CDR3, the DNA is TGTGCCAGCAGCTTAGCCTTGGCAGGGAGTCACACCGGGGAGCTGTTTTTT.

This clone was seen only a few times. This chain links TRBV10-3 with TRBJ2-7; 8 positions match TRBD1. The CDR3 spans 13 residues. J was trimmed by 2 bases and V by 6 bases; bases with no gene match: 3. Germline assignment: CDR1 ENHRY and CDR2 SYGVKD. Here the CDR3 DNA reads TGTGCCATCAGGCAGGGGGCACCCTACGAGCAGTACGTC. It translates to CAIRQGAPYEQYV.

V and J are TRBV30 and TRBJ2-3, with TRBD2 identical over 14 bases. The CDR3 covers 17 residues. V lost 2 bases and J lost 4; bases outside the gene matches: 8. CDR1 GTSNPN and CDR2 SVGIG come from the germline V gene (reference sequence). CDR3 DNA sequence: TGTGCCTGGAGTCAAGGGCAGACTAGCGGGAGGGCAGATACGCAGTATTTT. Translation gives CAWSQGQTSGRADTQYF.

The chain couples TRBV7-9 to TRBJ2-1; no clear D gene. CDR1 is SEHNR and CDR2 is FQNEAQ in the germline V gene (reference sequence). This CDR3 comprises 11 residues. Trimming removed 1 base at V and 8 bases at J, with 3 bases between. This chain's CDR3 is CASSLVDEQFF. For the CDR3, the DNA is TGTGCCAGCAGCTTAGTGGATGAGCAGTTCTTC.

The table lists this clone with a few counts. The gene calls are TRBV28 and TRBJ1-4, with TRBD1 matching 8 bases. V lost 5 bases and J lost 7; bases outside the gene matches: 6. Looked up from germline, CDR1 is MDHEN and CDR2 is SYDVKM. This CDR3 spans 14 amino acids. CDR3 amino acids: CASSGQGVSEKLFF. The CDR3 region has the DNA TGTGCCAGCAGTGGACAGGGAGTGAGTGAAAAACTGTTTTTT.

In its sample, this clone was seen a few times. The V call is TRBV4-3, the J call TRBJ2-3; D uncertain. Trimming pared 0 bases from V and 0 bases from J, leaving 7 bases between. Germline V CDR1 and CDR2: LGHNA, YSLEER. The CDR3 is 15 amino acids. This CDR3 reads CASSQDPSSTDTQYF. The CDR3 DNA reads as TGCGCCAGCAGCCAAGATCCCAGTAGCACAGATACGCAGTATTTT.

The CDR3 nucleotides are TGCGCCAGCAGCCAAGCTCCTGGGGGGACAGAAGGCATTCAGTACTTC. Its protein is CASSQAPGGTEGIQYF. The chain combines TRBV4-3 with TRBJ2-4; a possible D gene is TRBD1 (7 bases). Germline assignment: CDR1 LGHNA and CDR2 YSLEER. Trimming took 1 base from V and 9 from J, leaving 19 bases between them. This CDR3 is built from 16 residues.

The chain links TRBV7-9 to TRBJ2-7; D remains ambiguous. This CDR3 spans 12 amino acids. V dropped 3 bases and J dropped 5 bases, with 8 bases sitting between them. Germline V gives CDR1 SEHNR, CDR2 FQNEAQ (reference sequence). The CDR3 DNA follows: TGTGCCAGCAGCTTCATGCTGGACGAGCAGTACGTC. This sequence encodes CASSFMLDEQYV.

The chain is built from TRBV6-1 and TRBJ2-7, with D unclear. Trimming took off 2 bases at V and 2 bases at J, with 10 bases between the two ends. The CDR3 has 14 amino acids. Germline V gives CDR1 MNHNS, CDR2 SASEGT. The CDR3 DNA sequence: TGTGCCAGCAGTGAACGGTCGGACCCCTACGAGCAGTACGTC. Translation: CASSERSDPYEQYV.

The chain has TRBV7-2 and TRBJ2-5; no firm D call. The CDR3 contains 16 residues. Germline V gene lookup returns CDR1 SGHTA and CDR2 FQGNSA. Trimming removed 2 bases from V and 1 base from J, with 14 bases in between. The DNA for the CDR3 is TGTGCCAGCAGCTTAATTTCGACACAAGCCCAAGAGACCCAGTACTTC. It encodes CASSLISTQAQETQYF. Using reference TRBV7-2 and TRBJ2-5 for the parts outside the CDR3, the full variable domain is GAGVSQSPSNKVTEKGKDVELRCDPISGHTALYWYRQSLGQGLEFLIYFQGNSAPDKSGLPSDRFSAERTGGSVSTLTIQRTQQEDSAVYLCASSLISTQAQETQYFGPGTRLLVL.

V and J are TRBV11-3 and TRBJ2-1; a weak D match, TRBD2 (6 bases). Trimming pared 5 bases from V and 6 bases from J, leaving 14 bases between. The length of the CDR3 is 14 residues. CDR1 is SGHNT, CDR2 YENEEA, per germline. CDR3 DNA sequence: TGTGCCAGCAGCCGCGGCGGCGGGACCAATGAGCAGTTCTTC. It translates to CASSRGGGTNEQFF.

The rearrangement uses TRBV2 and TRBJ2-4; no definite D call. The V and J ends lost 6 bases and 2 bases respectively, with 14 bases between them. The CDR3 loop spans 15 amino acids. Germline V gene sequence: CDR1 SNHLY, CDR2 FYNNEI. The CDR3 nucleotides are TGTGCCAGCAGCCCCCCCAGAGGTTCCAAAAACATTCAGTACTTC. It encodes CASSPPRGSKNIQYF.

CDR3 region: CASSFSQAGTDTQYF. The CDR3, as DNA: TGTGCCAGCAGCTTTTCCCAGGCGGGCACAGATACGCAGTATTTT. The chain joins TRBV7-6 to TRBJ2-3; D not resolved. The CDR3 loop spans 15 amino acids. V lost 3 bases and J lost 1, with 11 bases in between. Germline V lookup: CDR1 SGHVS, CDR2 FNYEAQ. The full variable domain, completed using reference TRBV7-6 and TRBJ2-3, is GAGVSQSPRYKVTKRGQDVALRCDPISGHVSLYWYRQALGQGPEFLTYFNYEAQQDKSGLPNDRFSAERPEGSISTLTIQRTEQRDSAMYRCASSFSQAGTDTQYFGPGTRLTVL.

A single count supports this clone. The V call is TRBV5-1, the J call TRBJ2-5; D gene unclear. This CDR3 comprises 12 residues. Deletions cut 4 bases from V and 1 base from J, with 5 bases between. The germline V gene encodes CDR1 SGHRS and CDR2 YFSETQ. The CDR3 protein is CASSATQETQYF. The DNA for the CDR3 is TGCGCCAGCAGCGCCACCCAAGAGACCCAGTACTTC.

The V call is TRBV6-1, the J call TRBJ2-7; maybe TRBD2 (5 bases). Trimming stripped 6 bases from V and 0 bases from J, with 12 bases between. The CDR3 has 14 amino acids. Germline V lookup: CDR1 MNHNS, CDR2 SASEGT. CDR3: CASRGREPSYEQYV. CDR3 bases: TGTGCCAGCAGGGGGAGAGAACCCTCCTACGAGCAGTACGTC.

This clone has more than one count but fewer than ten. The genes are TRBV18 and TRBJ2-2, with 7 bases fitting TRBD1. CDR1 and CDR2 from the germline V gene are KGHSH and LQKENI. The CDR3 spans 15 residues. The V and J ends lost 3 bases and 4 bases, in that order; junction bases with no gene match: 5. CDR3 DNA: TGTGCCAGCTCACCGACAGGGATGAGCACCGGGGAGCTGTTTTTT. Protein: CASSPTGMSTGELFF.

This sequence joins TRBV7-6 and TRBJ2-7; D uncertain. Germline-derived CDR1 and CDR2 are SGHVS and FNYEAQ. The CDR3 runs to 14 residues. V lost 4 bases to trimming and J lost 5 bases, with 15 bases between them. The chain's CDR3 is CASSSPLVLDEQYF. The CDR3 region has the DNA TGTGCCAGCAGCTCCCCGCTGGTATTGGACGAGCAGTACTTC.

The sample holds a few counts of this clone. This sequence joins TRBV20-1 and TRBJ2-3, with a weak D call TRBD2 (5 bases). V lost 6 bases and J 2 bases, leaving 6 bases between the germline ends. Per germline, CDR1 DFQATT and CDR2 SNEGSKA (reference sequence). The CDR3 loop spans 11 amino acids. CDR3 amino acids: CSAGATDTQYF. CDR3 DNA sequence: TGCAGTGCGGGAGCCACAGATACGCAGTATTTT.